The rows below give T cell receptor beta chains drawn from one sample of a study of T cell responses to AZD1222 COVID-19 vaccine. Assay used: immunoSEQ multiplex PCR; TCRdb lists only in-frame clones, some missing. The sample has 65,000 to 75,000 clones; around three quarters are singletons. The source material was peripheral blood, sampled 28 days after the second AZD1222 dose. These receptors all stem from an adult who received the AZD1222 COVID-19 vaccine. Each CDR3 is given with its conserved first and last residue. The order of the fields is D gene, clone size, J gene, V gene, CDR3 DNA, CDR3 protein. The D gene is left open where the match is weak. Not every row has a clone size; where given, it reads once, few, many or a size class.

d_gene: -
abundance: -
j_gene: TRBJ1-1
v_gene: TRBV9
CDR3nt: TGTGCCAGCAGCATACACGTAAACACTGAAGCTTTCTTT
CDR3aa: CASSIHVNTEAFF

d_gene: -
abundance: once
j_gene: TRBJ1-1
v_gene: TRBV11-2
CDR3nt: TGTGCCAGCAGCTTAGAGAGGACAGCCAACACTGAAGCTTTCTTT
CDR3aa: CASSLERTANTEAFF

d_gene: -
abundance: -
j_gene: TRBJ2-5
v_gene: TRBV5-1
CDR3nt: TGCGCCAGCAGCTCGGGGACACTGCAAGAGACCCAGTACTTC
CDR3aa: CASSSGTLQETQYF

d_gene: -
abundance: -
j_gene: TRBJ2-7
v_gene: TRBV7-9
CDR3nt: TGTGCCAGCAGCTTAACGGAGATATACGAGCAGTACTTC
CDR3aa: CASSLTEIYEQYF

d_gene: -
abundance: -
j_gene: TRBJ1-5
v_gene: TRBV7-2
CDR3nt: TGTGCCAGCAGTCGTACGTCGGATCAGCCCCAGCATTTT
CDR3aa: CASSRTSDQPQHF

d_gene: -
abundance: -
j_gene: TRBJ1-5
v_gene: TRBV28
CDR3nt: TGTGCCAGCAGTTTATCTTGGAGGGCTAATCAGCCCCAGCATTTT
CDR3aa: CASSLSWRANQPQHF

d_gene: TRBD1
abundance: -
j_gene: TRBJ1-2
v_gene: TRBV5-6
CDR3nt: TGTGCCAGCAGCTTTGGACAGGGGTATGGCTACACCTTC
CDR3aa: CASSFGQGYGYTF

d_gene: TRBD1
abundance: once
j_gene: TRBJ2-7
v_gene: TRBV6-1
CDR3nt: TGTGCCAGCAGTGAAGCGCAGGGGGCGCACGAGCAGTACTTC
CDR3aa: CASSEAQGAHEQYF

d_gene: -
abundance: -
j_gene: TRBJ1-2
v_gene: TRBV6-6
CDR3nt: TGTGCCAGCAGTCCGGACAGAGCCTATGGCTACACCTTC
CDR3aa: CASSPDRAYGYTF

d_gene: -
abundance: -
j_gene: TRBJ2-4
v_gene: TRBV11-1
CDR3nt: TGTGCCAGCAGCTTAGCTGGGGGGAGTGCCAAAAACATTCAGTACTTC
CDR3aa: CASSLAGGSAKNIQYF

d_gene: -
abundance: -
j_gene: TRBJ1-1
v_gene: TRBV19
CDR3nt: TGTGCCAGTAGTATAAGTAGTCCAGGGGCGGGAAGCACTGAAGCTTTCTTT
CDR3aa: CASSISSPGAGSTEAFF

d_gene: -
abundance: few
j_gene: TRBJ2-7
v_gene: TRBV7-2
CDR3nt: TGTGCCAGCAGCTTAGGGGGGGGGCCCTACGAGCAGTACTTC
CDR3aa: CASSLGGGPYEQYF

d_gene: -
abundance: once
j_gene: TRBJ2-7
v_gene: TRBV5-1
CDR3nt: TGCGCCAGCAGCTTGGATAGGGGGAACGAGCAGTACTTC
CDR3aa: CASSLDRGNEQYF

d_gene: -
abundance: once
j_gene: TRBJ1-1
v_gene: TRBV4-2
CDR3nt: TGTGCCAGCAGCCAGGGCGTTGAGACGCCTGAAGCTTTCTTT
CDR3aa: CASSQGVETPEAFF

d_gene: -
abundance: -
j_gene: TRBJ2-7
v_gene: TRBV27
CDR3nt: TGTGCCAGCAGTTTTGGGCCTACAGGGGCGGCGGGAATGTACTTC
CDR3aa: CASSFGPTGAAGMYF

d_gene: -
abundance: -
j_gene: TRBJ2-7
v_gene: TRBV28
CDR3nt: TGTGCCAGCAGTTTTCGGAGGGGGCTGGACGAGCAGTACTTC
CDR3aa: CASSFRRGLDEQYF

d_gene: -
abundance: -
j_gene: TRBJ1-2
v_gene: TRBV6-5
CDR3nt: TGTGCCAGCAGTTACGAACCGGGCCCCTTCTATGGCTACACCTTC
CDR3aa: CASSYEPGPFYGYTF

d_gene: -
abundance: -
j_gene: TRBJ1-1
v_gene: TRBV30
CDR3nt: TGTGCCTGGAGTCGGCAGGACACTGAAGCTTTCTTT
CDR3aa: CAWSRQDTEAFF

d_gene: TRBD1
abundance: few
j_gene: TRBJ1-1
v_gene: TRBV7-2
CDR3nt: TGTGCCAGCAGCGTGGACAGGGTCACTGAAGCTTTCTTT
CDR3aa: CASSVDRVTEAFF

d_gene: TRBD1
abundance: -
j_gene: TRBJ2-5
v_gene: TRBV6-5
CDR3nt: TGTGCCAGCAGCCGACAGGGCGGTGATGGAGAGACCCAGTACTTC
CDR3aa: CASSRQGGDGETQYF

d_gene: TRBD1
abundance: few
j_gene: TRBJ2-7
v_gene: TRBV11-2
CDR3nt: TGTGCCAGCAGCGCATGGACAGGGGGACATACCTACGAGCAGTACTTC
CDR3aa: CASSAWTGGHTYEQYF

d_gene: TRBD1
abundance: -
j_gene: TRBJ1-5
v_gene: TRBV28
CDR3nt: TGTGCCAGCCTACAGGGGATCTCCAATCAGCCCCAGCATTTT
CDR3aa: CASLQGISNQPQHF

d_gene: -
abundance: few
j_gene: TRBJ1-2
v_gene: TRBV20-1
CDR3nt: TGCAGTGCTAGTTCCCCTGAAGACTATGGCTACACCTTC
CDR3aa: CSASSPEDYGYTF

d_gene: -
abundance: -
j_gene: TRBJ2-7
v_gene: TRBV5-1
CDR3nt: TGCGCCAGCAGCTCGCCGGACAGAGTCTACGAGCAGTACTTC
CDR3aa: CASSSPDRVYEQYF

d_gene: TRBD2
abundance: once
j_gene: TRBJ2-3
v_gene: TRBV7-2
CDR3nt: TGTGCCAGCAGCTTAGGTTGGTCGGGAGGGGGCACAGATACGCAGTATTTT
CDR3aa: CASSLGWSGGGTDTQYF

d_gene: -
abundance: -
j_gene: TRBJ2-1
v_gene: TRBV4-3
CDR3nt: TGCGCCAGCAGCCAAGGGGCAGGTACCTACAATGAGCAGTTCTTC
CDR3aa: CASSQGAGTYNEQFF

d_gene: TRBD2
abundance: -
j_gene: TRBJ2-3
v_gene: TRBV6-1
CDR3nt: TGTGCCAGCAGTGAGGCGGGGGCAGATACGCAGTATTTT
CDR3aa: CASSEAGADTQYF

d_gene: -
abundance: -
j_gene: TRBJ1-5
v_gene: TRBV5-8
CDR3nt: TGTGCCAGCAGCTTCGGACATAATCAGCCCCAGCATTTT
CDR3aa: CASSFGHNQPQHF

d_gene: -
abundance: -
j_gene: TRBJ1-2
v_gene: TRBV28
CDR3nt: TGTGCCAGCGCCCCAGGGACCTATGGCTACACCTTC
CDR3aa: CASAPGTYGYTF

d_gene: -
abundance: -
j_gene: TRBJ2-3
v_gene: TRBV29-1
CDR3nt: TGCAGCGTTCGGGGCGGAGATACGCAGTATTTT
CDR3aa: CSVRGGDTQYF

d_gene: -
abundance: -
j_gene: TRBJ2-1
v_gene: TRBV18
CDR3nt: TGTGCCAGCTCACCCGAAAGGCACTCCTACAATGAGCAGTTCTTC
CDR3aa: CASSPERHSYNEQFF

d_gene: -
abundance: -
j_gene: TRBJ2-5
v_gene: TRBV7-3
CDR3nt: TGTGCCAGCAGCTTAACCCGGGCCCGGACCCAGTACTTC
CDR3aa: CASSLTRARTQYF

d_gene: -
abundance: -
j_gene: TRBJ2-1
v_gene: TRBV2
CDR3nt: TGTGCCAGCACCATAGAGGCCTACAATGAGCAGTTCTTC
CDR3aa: CASTIEAYNEQFF

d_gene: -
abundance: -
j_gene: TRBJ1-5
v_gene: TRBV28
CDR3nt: TGTGCCAGCAGTTTTTACAGAAGCGGCAATCAGCCCCAGCATTTT
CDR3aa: CASSFYRSGNQPQHF

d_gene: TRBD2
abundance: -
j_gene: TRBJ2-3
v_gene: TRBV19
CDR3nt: TGTGCCAGTAAAAAACTAGCGGGGGGGAGAGATACGCAGTATTTT
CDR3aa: CASKKLAGGRDTQYF

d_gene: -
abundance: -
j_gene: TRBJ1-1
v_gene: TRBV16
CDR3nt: TGTGCCAGCAGCCGAACGTGGCAGGGGAGCACTGAAGCTTTCTTT
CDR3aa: CASSRTWQGSTEAFF

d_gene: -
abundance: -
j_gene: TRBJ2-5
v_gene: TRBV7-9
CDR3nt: TGTGCCAGCAGCTTAGGGGGGGCAGAAGAGACCCAGTACTTC
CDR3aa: CASSLGGAEETQYF

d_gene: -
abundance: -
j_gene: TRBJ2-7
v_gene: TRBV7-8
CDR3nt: TGTGCCGTCGGGACTCCTAGCTCCTACGAGCAGTACTTC
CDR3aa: CAVGTPSSYEQYF